Reported below is one TCR beta chain. The target of this receptor is not known. No base quality values were provided; no much bigger clone lies one nucleotide off. RNA was extracted using the RNeasy kit, and about 0.5 to 1 ug of the RNA was reverse transcribed with random hexamers. The immunoSEQ multiplex PCR assay, which covers 54 Vbeta and 13 Jbeta segments, was used to amplify TCR beta CDR3 regions. Bias from PCR amplification was corrected by using a synthetic template baseline for primer optimization and for computational correction. The paper's data handling went like this. Reads were annotated to V, D and J genes per IMGT and analyzed with immunoSEQ Analyzer, keeping only productive sequences. Clonality was computed as one minus Shannon entropy normalized by log2 of the number of productive unique sequences. Public and private clones were assessed among the 100 most prevalent clones of each patient and control. Susac-specific clones were defined as absent from healthy and MS cohorts, over a thousand published viral clones and other ImmuneACCESS disease sequences. TCRdb took the public reads, trimmed them with fastp at Q25, ran MiXCR for clone calling and kept in-frame beta chains. Entries that share a CDR3 protein sequence are merged under the most common genes and DNA. These V and J calls rely on TCRdb rather than the paper's analysis. The sample profile shows 90,000 or so distinct CDR3 sequences; 90% to 95% of them were found once. Around 0.32% of the sample belongs to the ten largest clones.

The data belong to a study of CD8 T cells in Susac syndrome (dated by TCRdb to about 2019). About the study as a whole: Repertoire sequencing was used to test whether CD8+ T cell activation and differentiation in Susac syndrome was antigen driven. The study compared CD8+ T cell repertoire clonality among eleven to twelve healthy donors, about 14 Susac syndrome patients and 15 or so multiple sclerosis patients.

Study-level results and caveats: The study acknowledged that relatively few individuals were included in the TCR sequencing and HLA analysis.

Peripheral blood CD8+ and CD4+ T cells from healthy donors, Susac syndrome patients and multiple sclerosis patients were profiled using high-throughput TCR beta sequencing. Healthy donors were age- and sex-matched controls. Bulk CD8+ and CD4+ T cells were purified by magnetic negative isolation, while CD8+ TEMRA cells were enriched using FACS. Blood was collected in EDTA tubes and processed within 24 hours, with PBMCs isolated through density gradient centrifugation. PBMCs destined for TCR sequencing were cryopreserved in liquid nitrogen and later thawed in a 37 °C water bath. A purity of at least 90% was achieved for sorted or isolated CD4+, CD8+ and CD8+ TEMRA cells. The germline ends are 16 bases apart after V is trimmed by 1 base and J by 12 bases. Looking up the germline V gene (reference sequence) yields CDR1 LGHDT and CDR2 YNNKEL. The CDR3 measures 14 amino acids from cysteine to phenylalanine. Here the CDR3 DNA is all that survives: 42 bases in frame from base 1.

The receptor comes from a human donor in good health. What was sequenced was CD8+ T cells from PBMCs. The V and J genes are TRBV3-1 and TRBJ2-1; a confident D gene designation cannot be given. The nucleotides are TGTGCCAGCAGCCAAGTTCCGACCCCGGCCCCGCAGTTCTTC. This gives the protein CASSQVPTPAPQFF.